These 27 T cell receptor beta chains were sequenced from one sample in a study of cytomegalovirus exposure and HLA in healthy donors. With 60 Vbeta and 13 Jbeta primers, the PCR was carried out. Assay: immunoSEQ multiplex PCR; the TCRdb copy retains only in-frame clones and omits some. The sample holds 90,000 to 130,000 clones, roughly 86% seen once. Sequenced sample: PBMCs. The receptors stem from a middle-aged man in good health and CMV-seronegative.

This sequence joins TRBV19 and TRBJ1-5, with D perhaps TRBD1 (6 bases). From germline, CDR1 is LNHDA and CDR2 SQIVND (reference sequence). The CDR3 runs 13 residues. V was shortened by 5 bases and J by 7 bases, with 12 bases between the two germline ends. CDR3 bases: TGTGCCAGTAGTGACAGGTGGGGGCAGCCCCAGCATTTT. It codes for CASSDRWGQPQHF. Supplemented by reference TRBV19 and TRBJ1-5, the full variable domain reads DGGITQSPKYLFRKEGQNVTLSCEQNLNHDAMYWYRQDPGQGLRLIYYSQIVNDFQKGDIAEGYSVSREKKESFPLTVTSAQKNPTAFYLCASSDRWGQPQHFGDGTRLSIL.

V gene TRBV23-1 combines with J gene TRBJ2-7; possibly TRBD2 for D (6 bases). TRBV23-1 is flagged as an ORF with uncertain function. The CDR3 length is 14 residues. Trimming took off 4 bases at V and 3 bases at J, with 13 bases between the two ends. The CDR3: CASSLPGLNYEQYF. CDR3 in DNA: TGCGCCAGCAGTCTCCCGGGACTGAACTACGAGCAGTACTTC.

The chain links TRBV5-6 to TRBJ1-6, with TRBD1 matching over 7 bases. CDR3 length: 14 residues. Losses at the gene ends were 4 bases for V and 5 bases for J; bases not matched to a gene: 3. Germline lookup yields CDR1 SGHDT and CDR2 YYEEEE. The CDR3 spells CASSETGDNSPLHF. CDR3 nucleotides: TGTGCCAGCAGCGAAACAGGGGATAATTCACCCCTCCACTTT.

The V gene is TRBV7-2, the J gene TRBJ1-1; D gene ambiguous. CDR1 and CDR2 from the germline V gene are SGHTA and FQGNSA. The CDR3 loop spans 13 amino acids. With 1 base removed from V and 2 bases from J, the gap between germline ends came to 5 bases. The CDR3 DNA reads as TGTGCCAGCAGCTTAGTGACTAACACTGAAGCTTTCTTT. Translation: CASSLVTNTEAFF.

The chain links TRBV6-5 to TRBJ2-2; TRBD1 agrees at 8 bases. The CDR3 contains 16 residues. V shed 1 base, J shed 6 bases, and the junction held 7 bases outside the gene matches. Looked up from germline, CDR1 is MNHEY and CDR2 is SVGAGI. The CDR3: CASSYFGQGLPGELFF. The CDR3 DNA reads TGTGCCAGCAGTTACTTTGGACAGGGCTTGCCCGGGGAGCTGTTTTTT.

CDR3 region: CASSVGGNQETQYF. The CDR3 DNA follows: TGTGCCAGCAGTGTAGGCGGAAACCAAGAGACCCAGTACTTC. The rearrangement links TRBV6-1 to TRBJ2-5; D is unresolved. Trimming stripped 4 bases from V and 0 bases from J, with 9 bases between. This CDR3 region has 14 residues. CDR1 is MNHNS and CDR2 is SASEGT in the germline V gene.

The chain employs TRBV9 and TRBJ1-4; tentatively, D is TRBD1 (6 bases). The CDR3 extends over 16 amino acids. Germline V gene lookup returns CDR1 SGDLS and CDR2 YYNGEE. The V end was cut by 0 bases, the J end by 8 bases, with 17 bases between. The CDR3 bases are TGTGCCAGCAGCGTAGGTGTTGGGGGCGCGTCGGAAAAACTGTTTTTT. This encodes CASSVGVGGASEKLFF.

DNA of the CDR3: TGTGCCAGCAGTTTAAGGGGGGGCTTTCAGCCCCAGCATTTT. Translated, it gives CASSLRGGFQPQHF. The genes are TRBV28 and TRBJ1-5; perhaps TRBD1 as D (6 bases). V was clipped by 2 bases and J by 6 bases, with 11 bases between them. CDR1 MDHEN and CDR2 SYDVKM come from the germline V gene. The CDR3 is 14 amino acids. Complete variable domain (other parts from reference TRBV28 and TRBJ1-5): DVKVTQSSRYLVKRTGEKVFLECVQDMDHENMFWYRQDPGLGLRLIYFSYDVKMKEKGDIPEGYSVSREKKERFSLILESASTNQTSMYLCASSLRGGFQPQHFGDGTRLSIL.

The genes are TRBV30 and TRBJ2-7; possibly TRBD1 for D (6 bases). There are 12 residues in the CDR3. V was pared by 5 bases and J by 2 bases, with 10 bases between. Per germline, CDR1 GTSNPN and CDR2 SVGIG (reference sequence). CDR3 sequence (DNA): TGTGCCTGGGGACAGTCTACCTACGAGCAGTACTTC. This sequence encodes CAWGQSTYEQYF.

CDR3 DNA: TGCGCCAGCAGCCAAGTAACGGGGGGCTCTAGCTCCTACAATGAGCAGTTCTTC. Protein sequence: CASSQVTGGSSSYNEQFF. This chain connects TRBV4-1 to TRBJ2-1; tentatively, D is TRBD2 (7 bases). The ends were cut back, 1 base at V and 0 bases at J, with 16 bases in the middle. This CDR3 comprises 18 residues. The germline CDR1 and CDR2 sequences are MGHRA and YSYEKL.

CDR3 amino acids: CASSYSGGSSYEQYF. CDR3 in DNA: TGTGCCAGCAGCTACTCAGGGGGGAGCTCCTACGAGCAGTACTTC. The chain couples TRBV5-4 to TRBJ2-7; a weak D match, TRBD1 (7 bases). The CDR3 is 15 amino acids. Germline V lookup: CDR1 SGHNT, CDR2 YYREEE (reference sequence). Trimming removed 3 bases at V and 0 bases at J, with 13 bases between.

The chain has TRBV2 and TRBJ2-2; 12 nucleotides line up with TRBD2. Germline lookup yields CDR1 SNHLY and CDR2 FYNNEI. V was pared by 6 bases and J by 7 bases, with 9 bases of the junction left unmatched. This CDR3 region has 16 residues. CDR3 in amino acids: CASSVLAGGPGGELFF. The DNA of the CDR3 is TGTGCCAGCAGCGTGCTAGCGGGGGGGCCCGGCGGGGAGCTGTTTTTT.

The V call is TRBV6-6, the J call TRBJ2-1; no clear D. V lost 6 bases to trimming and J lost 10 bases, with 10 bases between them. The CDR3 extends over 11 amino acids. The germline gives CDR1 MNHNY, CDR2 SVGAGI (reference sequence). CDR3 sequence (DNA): TGTGCCAGCAGCCCAGCTAGGGAGCAGTTCTTC. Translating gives CASSPAREQFF.

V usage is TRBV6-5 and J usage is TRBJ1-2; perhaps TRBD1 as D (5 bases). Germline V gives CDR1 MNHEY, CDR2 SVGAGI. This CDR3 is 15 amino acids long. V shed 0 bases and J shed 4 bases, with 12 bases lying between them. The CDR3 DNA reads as TGTGCCAGCAGTTACTCAATACAGGCCTTCTATGGCTACACCTTC. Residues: CASSYSIQAFYGYTF.

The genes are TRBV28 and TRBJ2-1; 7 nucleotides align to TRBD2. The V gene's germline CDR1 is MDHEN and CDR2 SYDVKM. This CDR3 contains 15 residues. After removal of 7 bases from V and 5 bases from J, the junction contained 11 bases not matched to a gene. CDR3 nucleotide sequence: TGTGCCAGCACCCTGGGGGGGACTACCAACAATGAGCAGTTCTTC. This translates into CASTLGGTTNNEQFF.

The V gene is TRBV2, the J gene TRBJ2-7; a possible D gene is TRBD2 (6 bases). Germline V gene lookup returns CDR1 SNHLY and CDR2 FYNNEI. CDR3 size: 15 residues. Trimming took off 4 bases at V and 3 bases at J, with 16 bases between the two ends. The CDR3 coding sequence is TGTGCCAGCAGTGTGGGGCGGGGTTCCCTCTACGAGCAGTACTTC. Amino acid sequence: CASSVGRGSLYEQYF.

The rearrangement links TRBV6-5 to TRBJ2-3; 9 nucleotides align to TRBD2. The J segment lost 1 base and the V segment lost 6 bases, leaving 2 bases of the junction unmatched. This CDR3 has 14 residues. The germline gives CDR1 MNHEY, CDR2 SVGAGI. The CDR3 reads CASRERGGTDTQYF. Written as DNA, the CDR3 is TGTGCCAGCAGAGAGCGGGGGGGCACAGATACGCAGTATTTT.

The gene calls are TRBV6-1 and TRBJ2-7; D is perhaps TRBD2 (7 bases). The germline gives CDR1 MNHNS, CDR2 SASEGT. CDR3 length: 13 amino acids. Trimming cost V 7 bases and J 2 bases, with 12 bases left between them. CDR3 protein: CASKLGGPYEQYF. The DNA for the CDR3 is TGTGCCAGCAAATTGGGGGGGCCCTACGAGCAGTACTTC.

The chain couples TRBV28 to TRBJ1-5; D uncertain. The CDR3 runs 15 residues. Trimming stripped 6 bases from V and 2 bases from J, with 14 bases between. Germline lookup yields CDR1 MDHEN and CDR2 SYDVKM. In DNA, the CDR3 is TGTGCCAGCAGATTAGAGGAGGTCCGCAATCAGCCCCAGCATTTT. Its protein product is CASRLEEVRNQPQHF.

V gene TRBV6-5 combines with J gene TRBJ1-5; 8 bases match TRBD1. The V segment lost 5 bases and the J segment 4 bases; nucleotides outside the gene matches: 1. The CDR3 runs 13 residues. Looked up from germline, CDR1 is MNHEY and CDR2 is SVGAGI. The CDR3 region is CASSGTGNQPQHF. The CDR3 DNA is TGTGCCAGCAGTGGGACAGGTAATCAGCCCCAGCATTTT.

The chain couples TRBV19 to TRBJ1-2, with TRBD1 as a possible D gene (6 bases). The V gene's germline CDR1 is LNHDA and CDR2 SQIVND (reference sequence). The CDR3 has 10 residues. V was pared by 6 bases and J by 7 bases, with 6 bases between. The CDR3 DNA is TGTGCCAGTAGAGGGGGTGGCTACACCTTC. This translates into CASRGGGYTF.

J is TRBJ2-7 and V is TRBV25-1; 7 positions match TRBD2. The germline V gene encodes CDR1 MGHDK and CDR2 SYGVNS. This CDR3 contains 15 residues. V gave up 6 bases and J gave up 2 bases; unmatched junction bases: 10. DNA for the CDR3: TGTGCCAGCAGGCCGGCCGGGACTAAAGCCTACGAGCAGTACTTC. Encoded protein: CASRPAGTKAYEQYF.

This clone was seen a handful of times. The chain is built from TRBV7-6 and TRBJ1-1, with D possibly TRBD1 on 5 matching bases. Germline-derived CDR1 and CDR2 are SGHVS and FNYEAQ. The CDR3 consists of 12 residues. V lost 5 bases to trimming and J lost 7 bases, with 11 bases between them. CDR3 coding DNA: TGTGCCAGCAGCCCAGGGTCCGATGAAGCTTTCTTT. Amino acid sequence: CASSPGSDEAFF.

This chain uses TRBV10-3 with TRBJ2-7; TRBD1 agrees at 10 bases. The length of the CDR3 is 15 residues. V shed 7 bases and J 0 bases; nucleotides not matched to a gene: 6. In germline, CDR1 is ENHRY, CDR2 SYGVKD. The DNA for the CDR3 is TGTGCCATCACCTCCGGGACAGGGGTCTCCTACGAGCAGTACTTC. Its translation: CAITSGTGVSYEQYF.

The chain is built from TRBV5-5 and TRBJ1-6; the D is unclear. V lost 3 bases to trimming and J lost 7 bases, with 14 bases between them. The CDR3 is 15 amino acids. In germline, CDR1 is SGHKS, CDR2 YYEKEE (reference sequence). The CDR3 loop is CASSSEGIANSPLHF. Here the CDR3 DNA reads TGTGCCAGCAGCTCCGAGGGAATAGCGAATTCACCCCTCCACTTT.

The CDR3 nucleotides read TGTGCCAGCAGCCGAGACGTGACAGACACTGAAGCTTTCTTT. Its protein is CASSRDVTDTEAFF. The rearrangement uses TRBV7-2 and TRBJ1-1, with D perhaps matching TRBD1 (5 bases). Germline V gene data show CDR1 as SGHTA and CDR2 as FQGNSA. Trimming stripped 5 bases from V and 3 bases from J, with 13 bases between. There are 14 residues in the CDR3.

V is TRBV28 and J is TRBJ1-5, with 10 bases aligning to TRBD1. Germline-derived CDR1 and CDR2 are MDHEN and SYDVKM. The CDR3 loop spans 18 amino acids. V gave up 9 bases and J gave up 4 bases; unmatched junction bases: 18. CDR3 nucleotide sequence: TGTGCCAGTTCTCTGACCGGGACAGGGGTTCTTCCTAATCAGCCCCAGCATTTT. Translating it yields CASSLTGTGVLPNQPQHF.